A selection of T cell receptor beta chains follows, all from one sample in a study of shared clonotypes between healthy human individuals. Sequenced by immunoSEQ multiplex PCR; TCRdb stores in-frame clones only, minus some. Of some 2.1 million clones listed, less than 95% are singletons. Material for sequencing was naive CD8+ T cells sorted from blood. Every receptor here comes from a man aged 18 to 30 in good health. The CDR3 runs from the conserved cysteine through the conserved F or W. D genes are given only for firm matches. Not every row has a clone size; where given, it reads once, few, many or a size class.

>TRBV5-6|-|-|TRBJ2-7
TGTGCCAGCAGCTTGGGCGGGGACAGCTCCTACGAGCAGTACTTC
CASSLGGDSSYEQYF
>TRBV18|-|TRBD1|TRBJ2-5
TGTGCCAGCTCACTGAGGGACAGGGGTTACCAAGAGACCCAGTACTTC
CASSLRDRGYQETQYF
>TRBV7-7|-|-|TRBJ2-2
TGTGCTAGCAGCTTAGAGCGGACCGGGGAGCTGTTTTTT
CASSLERTGELFF
>TRBV5-4|-|TRBD2|TRBJ2-2
TGTGCCAGCAGCGGCCGACTAGCGGGAGGCCCCGGGGAGCTGTTTTTT
CASSGRLAGGPGELFF
>TRBV2|-|TRBD1|TRBJ1-4
TGTGCCAGCAGTGTCGGTCCGGGACAGGGGGCTGAAAAACTGTTTTTT
CASSVGPGQGAEKLFF
>TRBV7-9|once|TRBD2|TRBJ2-1
TGTGCCAGCAGCCCCGGGACTAGCGGGGGGAAGACCTACAATGAGCAGTTCTTC
CASSPGTSGGKTYNEQFF
>TRBV7-9|once|-|TRBJ1-1
TGTGCCAGTAGAGGGCCTGGGAAGCCTGAAGCTTTCTTT
CASRGPGKPEAFF
>TRBV28|-|-|TRBJ1-5
TGTGCCAGCAGCCCGACCGTTTTCGATAGCAATCAGCCCCAGCATTTT
CASSPTVFDSNQPQHF
>TRBV6-1|-|-|TRBJ2-2
TGTGCCACTTACAGGGTTAACACCGGGGAGCTGTTTTTT
CATYRVNTGELFF
>TRBV27|-|-|TRBJ2-3
TGTGCCAGCAGTACGTCCCCTGAGGCGACAGATACGCAGTATTTT
CASSTSPEATDTQYF
>TRBV27|-|-|TRBJ2-7
TGTGCCAGCAGCTACGCAGGCGGGGTCTCCTACGAGCAGTACTTC
CASSYAGGVSYEQYF
>TRBV5-1|-|TRBD2|TRBJ2-1
TGCGCCAGCAGCTTGGGAGGACTAGGGGTCTATGAGCAGTTCTTC
CASSLGGLGVYEQFF
>TRBV9|-|-|TRBJ2-5
TGTGCCAGCAGCTCCGAGACAGCTTTAGAGACCCAGTACTTC
CASSSETALETQYF
>TRBV10-3|-|-|TRBJ1-3
TGTTCTACAGGGACTGGAAACACCATATATTTT
CSTGTGNTIYF
>TRBV9|-|-|TRBJ2-1
TGTGCCAGCAGCACCGGTGGCAATGAGCAGTTCTTC
CASSTGGNEQFF
>TRBV21-1|-|-|TRBJ2-3
TGTGCCAGCAGCACCCTATCCGGGGAGCCTAGCACAGATACGCAGTATTTT
CASSTLSGEPSTDTQYF
>TRBV5-4|once|-|TRBJ2-3
TGTGCCAGCAGCTTAGCTGGAACAGGGATAACCTCTAGCACAGATACGCAGTATTTT
CASSLAGTGITSSTDTQYF
>TRBV6-7|-|-|TRBJ2-1
TGTGCCAGCAGTTACCAAAGATCTGTCAATGAGCAGTTCTTC
CASSYQRSVNEQFF
>TRBV9|-|-|TRBJ2-3
TGTGCCAGCAGCGTAGCTTCGATACTGGATACGCAGTATTTT
CASSVASILDTQYF
>TRBV28|-|-|TRBJ1-2
TGTGCCAGCAGTTCTAGATCCAGGGTTCGGGACTATGGCTACACCTTC
CASSSRSRVRDYGYTF
>TRBV7-6|-|-|TRBJ2-1
TGTGCCAGCGGCCCTGCGGGGACCTACAATGAGCAGTTCTTC
CASGPAGTYNEQFF
>TRBV19|-|TRBD1|TRBJ2-7
TGTGCCAGTAGATCGGACAGGGAGGCCTACGAGCAGTACTTC
CASRSDREAYEQYF
>TRBV30|-|-|TRBJ1-4
TGTGCCTGGAGTGATGACTACAGGGTTGCTAATGAAAAACTGTTTTTT
CAWSDDYRVANEKLFF
>TRBV13|-|TRBD2|TRBJ2-5
TGTGCCAGCAGCTCAGTTATAGCGGGAAAAGAGACCCAGTACTTC
CASSSVIAGKETQYF
>TRBV25-1|-|TRBD1|TRBJ1-2
TGTGCCAGCAGTTTCGGACAGGGTGATGGCTACACCTTC
CASSFGQGDGYTF